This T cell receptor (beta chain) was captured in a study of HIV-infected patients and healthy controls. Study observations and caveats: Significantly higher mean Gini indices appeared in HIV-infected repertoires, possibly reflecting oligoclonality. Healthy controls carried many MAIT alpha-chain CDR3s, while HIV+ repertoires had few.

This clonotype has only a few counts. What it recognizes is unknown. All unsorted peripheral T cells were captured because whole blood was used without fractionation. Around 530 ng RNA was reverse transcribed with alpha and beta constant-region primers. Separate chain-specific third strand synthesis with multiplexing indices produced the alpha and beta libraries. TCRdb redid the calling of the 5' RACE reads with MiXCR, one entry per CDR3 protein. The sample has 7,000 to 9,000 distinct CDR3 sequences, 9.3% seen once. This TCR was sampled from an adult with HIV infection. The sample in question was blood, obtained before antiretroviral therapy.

The CDR3 coding sequence is TGTGCCAGCAGTCAGGGCGGACGGATGAACACTGAAGCTTTCTTT. It translates to CASSQGGRMNTEAFF. The rearrangement uses TRBV6-6 and TRBJ1-1; perhaps TRBD1 as D (5 bases). V lost 5 bases and J lost 0, with 13 bases in between. Germline-derived CDR1 and CDR2 are MNHNY and SVGAGI (reference sequence). This CDR3 contains 15 residues.